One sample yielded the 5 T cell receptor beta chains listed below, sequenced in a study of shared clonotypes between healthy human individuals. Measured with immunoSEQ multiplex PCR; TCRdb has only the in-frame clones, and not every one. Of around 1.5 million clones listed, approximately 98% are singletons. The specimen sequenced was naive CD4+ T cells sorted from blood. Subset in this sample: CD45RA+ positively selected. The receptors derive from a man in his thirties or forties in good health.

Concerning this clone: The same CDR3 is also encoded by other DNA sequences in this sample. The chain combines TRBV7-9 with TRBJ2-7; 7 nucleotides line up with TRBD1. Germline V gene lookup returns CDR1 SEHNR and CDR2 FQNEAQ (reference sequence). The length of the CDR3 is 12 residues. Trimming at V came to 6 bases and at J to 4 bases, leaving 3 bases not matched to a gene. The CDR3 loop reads CASSLQGYEQYF. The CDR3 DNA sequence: TGTGCCAGCAGTTTACAGGGGTACGAGCAGTACTTC.

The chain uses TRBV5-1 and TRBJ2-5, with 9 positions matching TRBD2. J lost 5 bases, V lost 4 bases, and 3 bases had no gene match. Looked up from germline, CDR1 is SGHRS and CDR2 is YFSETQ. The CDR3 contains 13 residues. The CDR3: CASSGTSGETQYF. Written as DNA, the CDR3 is TGCGCCAGCAGCGGAACTAGCGGGGAGACCCAGTACTTC.

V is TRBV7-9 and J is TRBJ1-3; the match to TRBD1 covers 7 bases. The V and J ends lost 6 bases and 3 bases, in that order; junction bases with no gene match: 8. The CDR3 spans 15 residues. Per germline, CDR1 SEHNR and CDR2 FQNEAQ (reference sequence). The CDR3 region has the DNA TGTGCCAGCAGGGCGGAGGGGGCCTATGGAAACACCATATATTTT. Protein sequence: CASRAEGAYGNTIYF.

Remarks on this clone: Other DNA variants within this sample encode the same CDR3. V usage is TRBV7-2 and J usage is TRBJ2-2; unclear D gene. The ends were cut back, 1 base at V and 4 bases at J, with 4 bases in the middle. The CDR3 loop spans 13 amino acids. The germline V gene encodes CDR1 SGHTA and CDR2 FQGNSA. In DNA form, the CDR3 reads TGTGCCAGCAGCTTAGTCAGCACCGGGGAGCTGTTTTTT. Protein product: CASSLVSTGELFF.

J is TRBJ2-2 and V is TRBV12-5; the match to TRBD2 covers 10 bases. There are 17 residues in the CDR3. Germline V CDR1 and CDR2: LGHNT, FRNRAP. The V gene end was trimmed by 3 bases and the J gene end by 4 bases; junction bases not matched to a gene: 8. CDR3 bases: TGTGCTAGTGGTTTAGGGCTAGCGGGAGCCGGCACCGGGGAGCTGTTTTTT. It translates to CASGLGLAGAGTGELFF.